The 17 T cell receptor beta chains below all came from one sample that was sequenced in a study of beta chain features in type 1 diabetes. Sequenced material consisted of expressed TCRB transcripts (all of the isolated RNA was reverse transcribed). Data came from immunoSEQ multiplex PCR; TCRdb stores just in-frame clones and leaves some out. The repertoire holds under 950,000 clones, 15% to 20% seen once, with 0.023% in the top ten. Source material: naive CD4+ T cells from blood. Receptors were obtained from a woman aged 18-29 years in good health.

The chain has TRBV7-6 and TRBJ2-3, with TRBD2 identical over 10 bases. This CDR3 is built from 18 residues. CDR1 and CDR2 (germline): SGHVS, FNYEAQ. With 5 bases clipped from V and 0 bases from J, the junction kept 11 bases outside the gene matches. The CDR3: CASSPTLTSGPSTDTQYF. The DNA of the CDR3 is TGTGCCAGCAGCCCGACCCTGACTAGCGGGCCTAGCACAGATACGCAGTATTTT.

The chain has TRBV29-1 and TRBJ1-2, with TRBD1 as a possible D gene (5 bases). The ends were cut back, 4 bases at V and 1 base at J, with 7 bases in the middle. CDR1 and CDR2 (germline): SQVTM, ANQGSEA. The CDR3 runs 12 residues. This CDR3 is CSVGDSNYGYTF. CDR3 bases: TGCAGCGTTGGAGACAGTAACTATGGCTACACCTTC.

The chain recombines TRBV2 with TRBJ1-4; perhaps TRBD1 as D (5 bases). Deletions cut 4 bases from V and 3 bases from J, with 12 bases between. Germline lookup yields CDR1 SNHLY and CDR2 FYNNEI. CDR3 length: 15 residues. For the CDR3, the DNA is TGTGCCAGCAGTGCCCGGGACGCGGCTAATGAAAAACTGTTTTTT. Translated: CASSARDAANEKLFF.

This chain uses TRBV6-5 with TRBJ2-7, with 8 bases matching TRBD1. Germline V CDR1 and CDR2: MNHEY, SVGAGI. V was clipped by 6 bases and J by 5 bases; unmatched bases: 6. This CDR3 has 13 amino acids. The CDR3 coding sequence is TGTGCCAGCAGGGAGACAGGGGCTAACGAGCAGTACTTC. The encoded protein is CASRETGANEQYF.

This clone was seen a few times. The chain is built from TRBV5-5 and TRBJ2-7; D gene uncertain. V was trimmed by 2 bases and J by 6 bases, leaving 12 bases between them. The CDR3 is made up of 13 amino acids. Looked up from germline, CDR1 is SGHKS and CDR2 is YYEKEE (reference sequence). CDR3 bases: TGTGCCAGCAGCTTTAAACCGTTGCTCGAGCAGTACTTC. Protein: CASSFKPLLEQYF.

This clone was observed a few times. The V gene is TRBV5-1, the J gene TRBJ1-5; TRBD1 is a possible D gene (5 bases). V was cut by 4 bases and J by 6 bases, with 14 bases left in between. CDR3 length equals 14 residues. Germline V CDR1 and CDR2: SGHRS, YFSETQ. DNA for the CDR3: TGCGCCAGCAGCCCCGGCGGGACGTCTCAGCCCCAGCATTTT. Residues: CASSPGGTSQPQHF.

V and J are TRBV11-1 and TRBJ2-4; 9 nucleotides align to TRBD1. Unmatched junction bases numbered 2, after V lost 0 bases and J lost 8 bases. Germline-derived CDR1 and CDR2 are SGHAT and FQDESV (reference sequence). The CDR3 has 14 amino acids. Here the CDR3 DNA reads TGTGCCAGCAGCTTAGCGGGACAGGGAGACATTCAGTACTTC. It is translated as CASSLAGQGDIQYF. The whole variable domain, filled in from reference TRBV11-1 and TRBJ2-4, reads EAEVAQSPRYKITEKSQAVAFWCDPISGHATLYWYRQILGQGPELLVQFQDESVVDDSQLPKDRFSAERLKGVDSTLKIQPAELGDSAMYLCASSLAGQGDIQYFGAGTRLSVL.

This rearrangement joins TRBV28 to TRBJ1-3; unclear D gene. Between the trimmed V and J ends, which lost 6 bases and 0 bases, there was a span of 3 bases. The V gene's germline CDR1 is MDHEN and CDR2 SYDVKM. The CDR3 consists of 12 residues. The CDR3 sequence: CASSDSGNTIYF. CDR3 coding DNA: TGTGCCAGCAGCGACTCTGGAAACACCATATATTTT.

The table lists this clone with a few counts. The chain combines TRBV18 with TRBJ2-2; D tentatively reads TRBD1 or TRBD2 (5 bases each). The germline V gene has CDR1 KGHSH and CDR2 LQKENI. The CDR3 consists of 15 residues. Trimming left V 0 bases short and J 4 bases short, with 9 bases between. CDR3 region: CASSPPKRGTGELFF. CDR3 sequence (DNA): TGTGCCAGCTCACCACCGAAGAGGGGCACCGGGGAGCTGTTTTTT.

The chain combines TRBV5-1 with TRBJ2-4; 7 bases are shared with TRBD1. CDR1 and CDR2 from the germline V gene are SGHRS and YFSETQ. This CDR3 region has 17 residues. The V and J ends lost 2 bases and 1 base, in that order; junction bases with no gene match: 9. Here the CDR3 reads CASSFSGGAMAKNIQYF. DNA of the CDR3: TGCGCCAGCAGCTTCTCAGGGGGTGCGATGGCCAAAAACATTCAGTACTTC.

The V gene is TRBV10-3, the J gene TRBJ2-1; 12 nucleotides match TRBD2. With 3 bases clipped from V and 6 bases from J, the junction kept 3 bases outside the gene matches. Germline CDR1 ENHRY, CDR2 SYGVKD. CDR3 length: 15 residues. CDR3 amino acids: CAISDLLAGGNEQFF. DNA of the CDR3: TGTGCCATCAGTGATCTACTAGCGGGAGGCAATGAGCAGTTCTTC.

The V call is TRBV7-6, the J call TRBJ2-6; the D gene is possibly TRBD2 (6 bases). This CDR3 contains 20 residues. V dropped 4 bases and J dropped 2 bases, with 24 bases sitting between them. The germline CDR1 and CDR2 sequences are SGHVS and FNYEAQ. The CDR3: CASSSRGAGPYSAGANVLTF. The CDR3 nucleotides read TGTGCCAGCAGCTCCCGGGGTGCGGGACCCTACTCGGCTGGGGCCAACGTCCTGACTTTC.

The genes are TRBV9 and TRBJ2-2; D unresolved. CDR3 length: 11 residues. Trimming pared 4 bases from V and 4 bases from J, leaving 2 bases between. Germline V CDR1 and CDR2: SGDLS, YYNGEE. The CDR3 DNA follows: TGTGCCAGCAGCTTCACCGGGGAGCTGTTTTTT. This sequence encodes CASSFTGELFF.

This clone was detected only a few times. The chain links TRBV19 to TRBJ2-6; no clear D. Germline values: CDR1 LNHDA, CDR2 SQIVND (reference sequence). The CDR3 has 15 amino acids. The ends were cut back, 7 bases at V and 0 bases at J, with 10 bases in the middle. CDR3 sequence: CASTFDHSGANVLTF. The CDR3, as DNA: TGTGCCAGTACCTTCGACCACTCTGGGGCCAACGTCCTGACTTTC.

This clone was seen a few times. The chain links TRBV15 to TRBJ2-7; D is unresolved. The V gene lost 0 bases and the J gene lost 3 bases, with 12 bases spanning the gap. Germline CDR1 LNHNV, CDR2 YYDKDF (reference sequence). The CDR3 loop spans 15 amino acids. CDR3 loop: CATSRDRNSYYEQYF. CDR3 DNA sequence: TGTGCCACCAGCAGAGATCGTAACAGCTACTACGAGCAGTACTTC.

The chain carries TRBV7-3 and TRBJ1-3; D unresolved. CDR1 and CDR2 (germline): SGHTA, FQGTGA. Trimming left V 3 bases short and J 8 bases short, with 8 bases between. The CDR3 is 12 residues long. CDR3 bases: TGTGCCAGCAGCTTCGGAGGAGACACCATATATTTT. Translated: CASSFGGDTIYF.

Only a few counts were recorded for this clone. The gene calls are TRBV21-1 and TRBJ2-1; the table's D call, TRBD2, was not checked against the DNA. TRBV21-1 is annotated as a pseudogene. The length of the CDR3 is 19 residues. The CDR3 spells CASSKVATGGLAGYNEQFF. The CDR3 nucleotides are TGTGCCAGCAGCAAAGTTGCGACAGGGGGCCTAGCGGGGTACAATGAGCAGTTCTTC.